One sample yielded the 23 T cell receptor beta chains listed below, sequenced in a study of blood T cell repertoires in COVID-19. This table comes from immunoSEQ multiplex PCR, and its TCRdb copy is limited to in-frame clones, with some not included. This sample has 200,000 to 250,000 clones, with roughly 81% found just once. The sequencing input was peripheral blood. Receptor source: a man aged 45-65 years with acute or convalescent COVID-19.

V is TRBV7-9 and J is TRBJ1-1; D may be TRBD1 (6 bases). V was shortened by 7 bases and J by 1 base, with 13 bases between the two germline ends. The length of the CDR3 is 14 residues. CDR1 is SEHNR and CDR2 is FQNEAQ in the germline V gene (reference sequence). The CDR3 reads CASTLEDRNTEAFF. DNA for the CDR3: TGTGCCAGCACCCTAGAGGACAGGAACACTGAAGCTTTCTTT.

This clone was observed a few times. The chain uses TRBV5-1 and TRBJ2-7; 8 bases are shared with TRBD1. This CDR3 has 14 residues. CDR1 and CDR2 (germline): SGHRS, YFSETQ. V was clipped by 4 bases and J by 0 bases; unmatched bases: 3. The CDR3 DNA follows: TGCGCCAGCAGCACAGGGGGACGCTCCTACGAGCAGTACTTC. As protein: CASSTGGRSYEQYF.

This chain links TRBV5-1 with TRBJ1-4; tentative D call: TRBD1 (5 bases). The V and J ends lost 3 bases and 12 bases respectively, with 18 bases between them. CDR1 and CDR2 (germline): SGHRS, YFSETQ. This CDR3 has 14 amino acids. The CDR3 bases are TGCGCCAGCAGCTCGCAGGGTTATAATGAGGAACTGTTTTTT. Amino acid sequence: CASSSQGYNEELFF.

V is TRBV6-5 and J is TRBJ2-1, with 8 bases identical to TRBD2. This CDR3 is 14 amino acids long. Germline V gene sequence: CDR1 MNHEY, CDR2 SVGAGI. V shed 6 bases and J 3 bases; nucleotides not matched to a gene: 4. The CDR3 is CASSVAGRYNEQFF. CDR3 DNA: TGTGCCAGCAGCGTAGCGGGGCGCTACAATGAGCAGTTCTTC.

V is TRBV12-3 or TRBV12-4 and J is TRBJ1-2, with D maybe TRBD1 (6 bases). Trimming stripped 7 bases from V and 6 bases from J, with 15 bases between. This CDR3 region has 13 residues. As DNA, the CDR3 is TGTGCCAGCAACCAACAGGGTCGGGATGGCTACACCTTC. The encoded protein is CASNQQGRDGYTF.

The rearrangement joins TRBV7-9 to TRBJ1-6; D not certain. The V end was cut by 5 bases, the J end by 6 bases, with 17 bases between. The V gene's germline CDR1 is SEHNR and CDR2 FQNEAQ (reference sequence). This CDR3 has 16 amino acids. The CDR3 sequence is CASSQEASRFNSPLHF. As DNA, the CDR3 is TGTGCCAGCAGCCAAGAGGCCAGTAGGTTTAATTCACCCCTCCACTTT. The full variable domain, in which reference TRBV7-9 and TRBJ1-6 provide the parts outside the CDR3, is DTGVSQNPRHKITKRGQNVTFRCDPISEHNRLYWYRQTLGQGPEFLTYFQNEAQLEKSRLLSDRFSAERPKGSFSTLEIQRTEQGDSAMYLCASSQEASRFNSPLHFGNGTRLTVT.

The chain joins TRBV4-2 to TRBJ2-2, with D maybe TRBD1 (5 bases). The V gene lost 1 base and the J gene lost 3 bases, with 24 bases spanning the gap. This CDR3 contains 20 residues. The germline V gene encodes CDR1 LGHNA and CDR2 YNFKEQ. CDR3 coding DNA: TGTGCCAGCAGCCAAGCAGGGTGGCAGACAAACCTAAGAGACACCGGGGAGCTGTTTTTT. Translated: CASSQAGWQTNLRDTGELFF.

This chain uses TRBV7-9 with TRBJ1-3; D not resolved. CDR3 length: 12 amino acids. Germline values: CDR1 SEHNR, CDR2 FQNEAQ (reference sequence). Trimming took 2 bases from V and 7 from J, leaving 6 bases between them. CDR3: CASSLRSNTIYF. The CDR3 region has the DNA TGTGCCAGCAGCTTACGCAGTAACACCATATATTTT.

V gene TRBV29-1 combines with J gene TRBJ1-2, with TRBD1 as a possible D gene (6 bases). The CDR3 loop spans 13 amino acids. Germline loops: CDR1 SQVTM, CDR2 ANQGSEA. V gave up 7 bases and J gave up 5 bases, with 17 bases separating them. CDR3 region: CSALRGGGYGYTF. The CDR3 region has the DNA TGCAGCGCACTCCGAGGGGGTGGGTATGGCTACACCTTC.

This clone has only one observation. The chain employs TRBV7-8 and TRBJ1-2; D may be TRBD1 (6 bases). Trimming took 6 bases from V and 4 from J, leaving 12 bases between them. CDR1 and CDR2 (germline): SGHVS, FQNEAQ. CDR3 length: 13 residues. This chain's CDR3 is CASSYGTSYGYTF. The CDR3 region has the DNA TGTGCCAGCAGTTACGGGACATCCTATGGCTACACCTTC.

J is TRBJ1-1 and V is TRBV7-9; D is ambiguous. The CDR3 is 15 residues long. The V end lost 5 bases, the J end lost 4 bases, and 17 bases lay between the germline ends. The germline CDR1 and CDR2 sequences are SEHNR and FQNEAQ (reference sequence). CDR3 DNA: TGTGCCAGCAGCGCCCTAGTAGGATCCTTCACTGAAGCTTTCTTT. It specifies CASSALVGSFTEAFF.

The chain combines TRBV2 with TRBJ1-2, with unresolved D. V was shortened by 7 bases and J by 0 bases, with 6 bases between the two germline ends. Germline V gene sequence: CDR1 SNHLY, CDR2 FYNNEI. CDR3 length equals 12 residues. The CDR3 nucleotides read TGTGCCAGCACACACACTAACTATGGCTACACCTTC. As protein: CASTHTNYGYTF.

The chain links TRBV6-5 to TRBJ1-1; D gene ambiguous. Germline loops: CDR1 MNHEY, CDR2 SVGAGI. Trimming took 4 bases from V and 0 from J, leaving 3 bases between them. The CDR3 has 12 amino acids. The CDR3: CASSSVNTEAFF. The DNA of the CDR3 is TGTGCCAGCAGTTCAGTGAACACTGAAGCTTTCTTT.

This clone was found once. This chain connects TRBV27 to TRBJ1-4, with D possibly matching TRBD1 (6 bases). The length of the CDR3 is 19 residues. The germline V and J ends were trimmed by 3 bases and 0 bases, with 20 bases remaining between them. CDR1 and CDR2 from the germline V gene are MNHEY and SMNVEV (reference sequence). CDR3: CASSFGHRVRLTTNEKLFF. The CDR3 bases are TGTGCCAGCAGTTTCGGACACAGGGTTAGGCTGACAACTAATGAAAAACTGTTTTTT.

The V call is TRBV30, the J call TRBJ2-7; tentative D call: TRBD1 (5 bases). Germline V gene lookup returns CDR1 GTSNPN and CDR2 SVGIG (reference sequence). With 0 bases removed from V and 3 bases from J, the gap between germline ends came to 9 bases. The length of the CDR3 is 13 residues. The CDR3 DNA is TGTGCCTGGAGTGTCGGACATCTCTACGAGCAGTACTTC. This encodes CAWSVGHLYEQYF.

This clone was observed a single time. The chain has TRBV20-1 and TRBJ2-1; D gene ambiguous. The germline V and J ends were trimmed by 3 bases and 7 bases, with 7 bases remaining between them. The V gene's germline CDR1 is DFQATT and CDR2 SNEGSKA (reference sequence). This CDR3 contains 11 residues. DNA of the CDR3: TGCAGTGCTAGTCAAGCGAATGAGCAGTTCTTC. It specifies CSASQANEQFF.

This clone was seen a single time. This chain links TRBV9 with TRBJ2-3, with D possibly TRBD1 on 6 matching bases. Germline CDR1 reads SGDLS; CDR2 reads YYNGEE. V was cut by 0 bases and J by 3 bases, with 14 bases left in between. The CDR3 contains 16 residues. This chain's CDR3 is CASSVEGVVATDTQYF. The CDR3 nucleotides read TGTGCCAGCAGCGTAGAGGGGGTAGTTGCGACAGATACGCAGTATTTT.

The gene calls are TRBV3-1 (or the pseudogene TRBV3-2) and TRBJ2-5, with a tentative D call TRBD2 (5 bases). Germline V gene sequence: CDR1 LGHDT, CDR2 YNNKEL (reference sequence). This CDR3 has 12 amino acids. V was pared by 1 base and J by 9 bases, with 9 bases between. The CDR3 nucleotides are TGTGCCAGCAGCCAAGTGTTAGCGCCCCAGTACTTC. As protein: CASSQVLAPQYF.

The chain links TRBV28 to TRBJ2-7; 12 bases map to TRBD2. The CDR3 is 13 residues long. V was pared by 9 bases and J by 2 bases, with 2 bases of the junction left unmatched. CDR1 and CDR2 from the germline V gene are MDHEN and SYDVKM. The CDR3 DNA sequence: TGTGCCAGTGGACTAGCGGGGCCCTACGAGCAGTACTTC. Its protein product is CASGLAGPYEQYF.

This clone has only one observation. V gene TRBV11-2 combines with J gene TRBJ2-5; TRBD2 is a possible D gene (5 bases). Germline CDR1 is SGHAT and CDR2 is FQNNGV. The CDR3 sequence is 15 residues long. Trimming shortened V by 5 bases and J by 5 bases, and 18 bases separated the two germline ends. The CDR3 DNA sequence: TGTGCCAGCAGCGCCGCGGGCTCCGTGGGTGAGACCCAGTACTTC. Amino acids: CASSAAGSVGETQYF.

CDR3 sequence (DNA): TGCAGTGCTAGTCGGGGAGATACGCAGTATTTT. Translation: CSASRGDTQYF. The rearrangement joins TRBV20-1 to TRBJ2-3, with D maybe TRBD2 (5 bases). This CDR3 region has 11 residues. Germline CDR1 reads DFQATT; CDR2 reads SNEGSKA (reference sequence). V was shortened by 3 bases and J by 5 bases, with 6 bases between the two germline ends.

A few counts support this clone. The chain has TRBV5-1 and TRBJ2-2; 8 bases line up with TRBD1. The CDR3 runs 15 residues. Per the germline V gene, CDR1 is SGHRS and CDR2 is YFSETQ. V lost 3 bases and J lost 2; bases outside the gene matches: 3. The CDR3 here is CASSSGQENTGELFF. The CDR3, as DNA: TGCGCCAGCAGCTCGGGACAGGAAAACACCGGGGAGCTGTTTTTT.

The chain recombines TRBV10-1 with TRBJ2-3; TRBD2 matches at 9 bases. Germline V lookup: CDR1 WNHNN, CDR2 SYGVQD (reference sequence). The CDR3 is 14 amino acids. The junction had 4 bases not matched to a gene; V was cut back by 1 base and J by 8 bases. CDR3 DNA: TGCGCCAGCAGTGAGTGGCTAGCGGGATCTACGCAGTATTTT. It specifies CASSEWLAGSTQYF.